This T cell receptor (beta chain) was sequenced during a study of cytomegalovirus exposure and HLA in healthy donors. Study-level results: Analyzed later, association rates of TCRs varied across HLA loci, with DRB1 most and HLA-C fewest. Some segments of the V type, notably TRBV6-2 and TRBV6-3, were excluded as indistinguishable.

This PCR relied on a set of 60 Vbeta primers and 13 Jbeta primers. Data came from immunoSEQ multiplex PCR; TCRdb stores just in-frame clones and leaves some out. The sample records about 190,000 clones, more than 75% being singletons. Trimming pared 6 bases from V and 9 bases from J, leaving 11 bases between. CDR1 and CDR2 (germline): MNHNS, SASEGT. The CDR3 runs 11 residues. This clone was seen more than once but under ten times. Its matching antigen is unknown. Sequenced input: PBMCs. The J gene is TRBJ1-1, the V gene TRBV6-1; D remains unclear. This clonotype was obtained from a young man in good health and CMV-seronegative. DNA for the CDR3: TGTGCCAGCAGGCCGGCGGGGAAAGCTTTCTTT. Protein: CASRPAGKAFF.